Described below is a single T cell receptor beta chain sequence and its context. Its antigen is undetermined. The sample belongs to a study of response to subunit inactivated influenza vaccine. Regarding the study as a whole: A suggestion made by the authors is that each seasonal influenza vaccination recruits few new T cells.

TCRdb analysed the RT-PCR reads with MiXCR anew, one entry per CDR3 protein. The sample includes 550,000 to 800,000 distinct CDR3 sequences, 15% to 19% of them seen just once. With 5 bases removed from V and 0 bases from J, the gap between germline ends came to 17 bases. Germline CDR1 reads MNHEY; CDR2 reads SMNVEV (reference sequence). This CDR3 spans 17 amino acids. The sequence came from a man in his fifties who received an inactivated influenza vaccine. This sample comprised PBMCs from blood, obtained approximately 13 days after vaccination. V gene TRBV27 combines with J gene TRBJ2-1; maybe TRBD2 (6 bases). The CDR3 protein is CASSPGVAVSSYNEQFF. DNA of the CDR3: TGTGCCAGCAGTCCTGGGGTAGCGGTGAGCTCCTACAATGAGCAGTTCTTC.